This T cell receptor (beta chain) was recovered during a study of identical twins. Healthy Caucasian donors formed the entire cohort. This clonotype was counted a few times. The antigen is undetermined. Study-wide results and caveats: Abundant beta clonotypes from cord blood had fewer insertions, unlike memory repertoires, which showed none. Sequences that were beta out-of-frame showed weaker excess twin sharing. Cross-sectional statistical analysis was relied on for the conclusions, without the same donors being followed.

One entry per CDR3 protein results from TCRdb running MiXCR on the 5' RACE reads. Counted here are 1.5 million to 2 million distinct CDR3 sequences, under 35% occurring once; the ten biggest clones make up around 0.25%. The V gene's germline CDR1 is MNHNS and CDR2 SASEGT. The CDR3 spans 12 residues. V was cut by 8 bases and J by 3 bases, with 9 bases left in between. The sequenced material came from cord blood. The J gene is TRBJ2-3, the V gene TRBV6-1, with D perhaps given as TRBD1 or TRBD2 (5 bases each). This TCR derives from a newborn girl in good health. The chain's CDR3 is CASAEGTDTQYF. The CDR3 nucleotides are TGTGCCAGCGCTGAGGGGACAGATACGCAGTATTTT.